These 5 T cell receptor beta chains share one sample of origin, sequenced in a study of T cells after posttransplantation cyclophosphamide. Control samples came 1 year after myeloablative marrow transplants with methotrexate plus calcineurin inhibitor. The protocol was immunoSEQ multiplex PCR, while the TCRdb copy is restricted to in-frame clones and leaves out a portion. The sample records 9,700 or so clones, around 92% being singletons. This sample comprised PBMCs, obtained roughly 61 weeks after allogeneic stem cell transplant with calcineurin inhibitor and methotrexate. Receptors originate from a male patient aged 45-59 years who received an allogeneic stem cell transplant from an unrelated donor, was CMV-positive, and had chronic GVHD only. Some T cells may trace back to the graft donor.

The genes are TRBV5-4 and TRBJ2-7; possibly TRBD1 for D (5 bases). Trimming removed 0 bases from V and 3 bases from J, with 10 bases in between. CDR1 is SGHNT, CDR2 YYREEE, per germline (reference sequence). This CDR3 is 14 amino acids long. The CDR3 DNA sequence: TGTGCCAGCAGCTTGGGGCAGGGCTTCTACGAGCAGTACTTC. Translation gives CASSLGQGFYEQYF.

The chain combines TRBV4-1 with TRBJ2-5; tentative D call: TRBD1 (5 bases). The CDR3 runs 14 residues. Germline CDR1 is MGHRA and CDR2 is YSYEKL. V was clipped by 2 bases and J by 2 bases, with 9 bases between them. The CDR3 loop reads CASSQFRQQETQYF. CDR3 bases: TGCGCCAGCAGCCAATTTCGACAGCAAGAGACCCAGTACTTC.

The V and J genes are TRBV5-5 and TRBJ2-7; D not resolved. The V gene lost 0 bases and the J gene lost 4 bases, with 5 bases spanning the gap. The germline CDR1 and CDR2 sequences are SGHKS and YYEKEE (reference sequence). CDR3 length: 12 residues. This chain's CDR3 is CASSLEEYEQYF. CDR3 in DNA: TGTGCCAGCAGCTTGGAGGAGTACGAGCAGTACTTC.

This chain uses TRBV12-5 with TRBJ1-2; no reliable D call. V dropped 0 bases and J dropped 8 bases, with 13 bases sitting between them. Germline CDR1 LGHNT, CDR2 FRNRAP. The CDR3 runs to 14 residues. The CDR3 coding sequence is TGTGCTAGTGGTTTGGTACCCCCGGGGAACGGCTACACCTTC. This gives the protein CASGLVPPGNGYTF.

On this clone itself: A far bigger clonotype differs at one base, so this is likely a read error. Other DNA sequences in this specimen translate into the identical CDR3. The gene calls are TRBV6-6 and TRBJ2-1, with TRBD1 identical over 9 bases. CDR3 length: 16 amino acids. Per the germline V gene, CDR1 is MNHNY and CDR2 is SVGAGI (reference sequence). CDR3 DNA: TGTGCCAGCAGCTACTCGTCTCGGGACAGGGCGCATGAGCAGTTCTTC. This gives the protein CASSYSSRDRAHEQFF.